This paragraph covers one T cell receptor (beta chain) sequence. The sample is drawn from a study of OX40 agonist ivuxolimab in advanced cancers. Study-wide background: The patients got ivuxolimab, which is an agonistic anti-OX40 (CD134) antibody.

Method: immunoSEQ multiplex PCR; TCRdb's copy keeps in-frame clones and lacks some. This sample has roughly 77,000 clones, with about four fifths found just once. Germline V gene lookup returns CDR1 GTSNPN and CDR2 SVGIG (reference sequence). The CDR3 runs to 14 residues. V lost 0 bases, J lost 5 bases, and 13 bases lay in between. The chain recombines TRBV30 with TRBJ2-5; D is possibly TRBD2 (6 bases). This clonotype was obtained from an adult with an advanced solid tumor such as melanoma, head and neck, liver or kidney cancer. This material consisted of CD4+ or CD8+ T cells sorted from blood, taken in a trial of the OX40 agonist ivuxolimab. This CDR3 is CAWSVGGFRETQYF. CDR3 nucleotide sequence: TGTGCCTGGAGTGTTGGGGGGTTCCGGGAGACCCAGTACTTC.